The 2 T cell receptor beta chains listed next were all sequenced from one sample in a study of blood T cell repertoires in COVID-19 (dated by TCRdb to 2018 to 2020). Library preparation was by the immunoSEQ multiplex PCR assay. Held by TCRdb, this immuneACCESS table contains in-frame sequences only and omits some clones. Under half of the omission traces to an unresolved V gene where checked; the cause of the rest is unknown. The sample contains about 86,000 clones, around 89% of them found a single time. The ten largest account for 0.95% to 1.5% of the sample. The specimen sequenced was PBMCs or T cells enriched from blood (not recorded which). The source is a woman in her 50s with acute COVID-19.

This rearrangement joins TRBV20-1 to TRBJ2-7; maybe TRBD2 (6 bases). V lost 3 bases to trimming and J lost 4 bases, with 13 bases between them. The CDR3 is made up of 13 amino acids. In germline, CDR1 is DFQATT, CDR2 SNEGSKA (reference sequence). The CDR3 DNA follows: TGCAGTGCTAGTGGGACTTTCGTTTACGAGCAGTACTTC. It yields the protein CSASGTFVYEQYF.

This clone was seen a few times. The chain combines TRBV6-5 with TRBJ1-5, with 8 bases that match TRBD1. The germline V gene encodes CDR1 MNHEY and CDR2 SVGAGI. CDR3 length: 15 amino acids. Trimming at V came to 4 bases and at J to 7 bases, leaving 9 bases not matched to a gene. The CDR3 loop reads CASSLTPGQAQPQHF. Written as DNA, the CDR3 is TGTGCCAGCAGTTTGACTCCGGGACAGGCCCAGCCCCAGCATTTT.